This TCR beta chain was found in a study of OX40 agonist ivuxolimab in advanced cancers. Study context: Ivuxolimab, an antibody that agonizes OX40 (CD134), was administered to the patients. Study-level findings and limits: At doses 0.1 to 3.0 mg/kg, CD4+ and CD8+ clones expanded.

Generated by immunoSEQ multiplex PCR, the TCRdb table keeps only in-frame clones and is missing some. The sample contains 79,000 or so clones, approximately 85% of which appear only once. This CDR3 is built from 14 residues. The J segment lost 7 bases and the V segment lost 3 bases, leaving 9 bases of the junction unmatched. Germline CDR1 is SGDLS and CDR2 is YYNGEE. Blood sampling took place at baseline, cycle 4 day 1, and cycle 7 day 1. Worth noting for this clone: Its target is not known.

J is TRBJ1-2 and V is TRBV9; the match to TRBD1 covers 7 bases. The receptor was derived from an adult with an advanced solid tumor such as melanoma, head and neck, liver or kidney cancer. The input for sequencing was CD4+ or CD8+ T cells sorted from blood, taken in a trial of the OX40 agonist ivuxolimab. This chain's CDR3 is CASSGQGGLVGYTF. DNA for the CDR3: TGTGCCAGCAGCGGACAGGGTGGGTTGGTTGGCTACACCTTC.